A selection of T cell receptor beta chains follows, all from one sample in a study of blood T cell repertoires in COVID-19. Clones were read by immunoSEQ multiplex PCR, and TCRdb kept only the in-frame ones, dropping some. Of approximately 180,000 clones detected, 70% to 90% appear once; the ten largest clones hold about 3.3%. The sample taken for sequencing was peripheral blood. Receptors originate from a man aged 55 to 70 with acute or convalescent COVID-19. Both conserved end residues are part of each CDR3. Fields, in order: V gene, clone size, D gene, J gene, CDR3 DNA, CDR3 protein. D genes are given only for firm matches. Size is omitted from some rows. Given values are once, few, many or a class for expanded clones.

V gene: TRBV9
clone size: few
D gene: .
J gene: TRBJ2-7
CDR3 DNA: TGTGCCAGCAGCGTAGAGGAAAGGGGGTACGACGAGCAGTACTTC
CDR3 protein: CASSVEERGYDEQYF

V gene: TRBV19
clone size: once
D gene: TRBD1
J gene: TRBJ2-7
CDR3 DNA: TGTGCCAGTAGTACCCCGGGACAGGATATTGGCGAGCAGTACTTC
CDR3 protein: CASSTPGQDIGEQYF

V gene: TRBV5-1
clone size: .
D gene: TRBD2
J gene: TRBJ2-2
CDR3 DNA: TGCGCCAGCAGGGAACGCGGACTAGCGAACACCGGGGAGCTGTTTTTT
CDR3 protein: CASRERGLANTGELFF

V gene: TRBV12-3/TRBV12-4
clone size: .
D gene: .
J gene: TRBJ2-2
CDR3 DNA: TGTGCCAGCAGTGTCGGAGTCACCGGGGAGCTGTTTTTT
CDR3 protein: CASSVGVTGELFF

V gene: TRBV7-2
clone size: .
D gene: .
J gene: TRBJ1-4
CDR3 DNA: TGTGCCAGCAGCTTAGCGGGTAGGGGTAGCGAAAAACTGTTTTTT
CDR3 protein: CASSLAGRGSEKLFF

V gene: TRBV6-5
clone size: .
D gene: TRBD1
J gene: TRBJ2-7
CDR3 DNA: TGTGCCAGCAGTTCTACAGGGGCCCCCTACGAGCAGTACTTC
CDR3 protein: CASSSTGAPYEQYF

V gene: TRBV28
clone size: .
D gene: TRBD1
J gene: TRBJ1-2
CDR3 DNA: TGTGCCAGCAGTCCCGGACAGGGACGCTATGGCTACACCTTC
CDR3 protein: CASSPGQGRYGYTF

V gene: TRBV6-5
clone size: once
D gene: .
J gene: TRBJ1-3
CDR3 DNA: TGTGCCAGCAGCGACAGCTCTGGAAACACCATATATTTT
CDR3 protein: CASSDSSGNTIYF

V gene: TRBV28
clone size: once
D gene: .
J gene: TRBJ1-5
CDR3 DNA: TGTGCCAGCAGACGAGAACAGCCCCAGCATTTT
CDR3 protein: CASRREQPQHF

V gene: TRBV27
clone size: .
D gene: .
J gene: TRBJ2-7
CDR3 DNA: TGTGCCAGCAGCTTTACGGACAGCTACGAGCAGTACTTC
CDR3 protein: CASSFTDSYEQYF

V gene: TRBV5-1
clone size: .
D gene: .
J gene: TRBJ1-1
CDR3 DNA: TGCGCCAGCAGCCTATACCTGAACACTGAAGCTTTCTTT
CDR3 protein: CASSLYLNTEAFF

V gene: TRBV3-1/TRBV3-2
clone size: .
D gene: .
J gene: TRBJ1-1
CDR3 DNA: TGTGCCAGCAGCGCGGTTGGGAGGATTAGCACTGAAGCTTTCTTT
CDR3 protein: CASSAVGRISTEAFF

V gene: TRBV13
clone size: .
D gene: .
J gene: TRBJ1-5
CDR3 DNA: TGTGCCAGCAGCTTAAGGCAGGGTGGTCAGCCCCAGCATTTT
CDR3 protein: CASSLRQGGQPQHF

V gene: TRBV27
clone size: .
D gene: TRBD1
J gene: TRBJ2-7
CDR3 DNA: TGTGCCAGCAGTTTCTTCGGGACAGATGGAAAGTACGAGCAGTACTTC
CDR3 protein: CASSFFGTDGKYEQYF

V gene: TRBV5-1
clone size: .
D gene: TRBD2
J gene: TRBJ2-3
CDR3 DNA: TGCGCCAGCAGCTTGGCCGGGACTAGCGGGAGACATAGGGGGACAGATACGCAGTATTTT
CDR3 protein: CASSLAGTSGRHRGTDTQYF

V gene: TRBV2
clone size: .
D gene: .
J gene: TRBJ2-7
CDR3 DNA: TGTGCCAGCAGTGAAAGGACAGTTATGGCCTGGGGGCAGTACTTC
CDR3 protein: CASSERTVMAWGQYF

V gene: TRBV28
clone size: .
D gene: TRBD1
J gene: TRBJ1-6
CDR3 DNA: TGTGCCAGCAGGACCCGACCCAGGGGGTTTCACCCACCCCTCCACTTT
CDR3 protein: CASRTRPRGFHPPLHF

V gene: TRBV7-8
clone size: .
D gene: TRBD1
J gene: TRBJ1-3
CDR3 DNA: TGTGCCAGCAGCTTCGGAGCACAGGGGGCGCGTGGAAACACCATATATTTT
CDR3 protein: CASSFGAQGARGNTIYF

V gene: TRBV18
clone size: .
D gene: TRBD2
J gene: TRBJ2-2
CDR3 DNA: TGTGCCAGCTCAGAGCGGGGTCCCACCGGGGAGCTGTTTTTT
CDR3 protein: CASSERGPTGELFF

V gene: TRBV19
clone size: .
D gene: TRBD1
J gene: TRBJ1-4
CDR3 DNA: TGTGCCAGTAGGAAGACAGGGGAAAGTGAAAAACTGTTTTTT
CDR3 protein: CASRKTGESEKLFF

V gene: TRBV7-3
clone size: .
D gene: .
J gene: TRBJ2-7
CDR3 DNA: TGTGCCAGCAGTTACGCGGGCTCCTACGAGCAGTACTTC
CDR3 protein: CASSYAGSYEQYF